Below, 30 T cell receptor beta chains from the same sample are listed, as sequenced in a study of regulatory T cells in long-lasting Graves disease. The sample's time point: newly diagnosed GD, antithyroid drugs for less than 3 months. PBMC-derived RNA was used for the TCR library. iRepertoire HTBI primers and Arm-PCR of CDR3 regions built TCR beta libraries. MiXCR, run by TCRdb on the multiplex PCR reads, gives a single entry per CDR3 protein. The sample has roughly 420,000 distinct CDR3 sequences, about 17% seen once. Separately, the same data were catalogued under a study of T cells in Graves' hyperthyroidism and ophthalmopathy.

The specimen comprised peripheral blood mononuclear cells (PBMCs), sampled at new diagnosis, from a patient treated with antithyroid drugs. The receptor set was obtained from a woman between 25 and 40 years old with Graves disease.

This clonotype was seen at least ten times. The rearrangement joins TRBV27 to TRBJ2-1, with 11 bases lining up with TRBD1. Trimming removed 0 bases from V and 6 bases from J; junction bases left unmatched: 4. This CDR3 region has 16 residues. Per germline, CDR1 MNHEY and CDR2 SMNVEV (reference sequence). The CDR3 loop reads CASSLSDRGRTNEQFF. In DNA, the CDR3 is TGTGCCAGCAGTTTATCGGACAGGGGGCGAACCAATGAGCAGTTCTTC.

This clonotype was counted at least ten times. This chain's CDR3 is CASTGWGANTEAFF. As DNA, the CDR3 is TGTGCCAGCACCGGGTGGGGCGCGAACACTGAAGCTTTCTTT. V is TRBV2 and J is TRBJ1-1; possibly TRBD1 for D (5 bases). The CDR3 is 14 amino acids. V shed 7 bases and J shed 1 base, with 13 bases lying between them. Germline CDR1 and CDR2: SNHLY and FYNNEI. The entire variable domain, with the rest obtained from reference TRBV2 and TRBJ1-1, is as follows: EPEVTQTPSHQVTQMGQEVILRCVPISNHLYFYWYRQILGQKVEFLVSFYNNEISEKSEIFDDQFSVERPDGSNFTLKIRSTKLEDSAMYFCASTGWGANTEAFFGQGTRLTVV.

This clonotype showed up many times. The chain employs TRBV29-1 and TRBJ1-1, with D possibly being TRBD1 (6 bases). The germline gives CDR1 SQVTM, CDR2 ANQGSEA. CDR3 length: 11 amino acids. Deletions cut 6 bases from V and 7 bases from J, with 12 bases between. CDR3 in DNA: TGCAGCGTCAGGACAGTTATTGAAGCTTTCTTT. Its protein is CSVRTVIEAFF.

The sample holds many counts of this clonotype. The chain couples TRBV13 to TRBJ2-1; 10 bases are a match to TRBD2. Germline values: CDR1 PRHDT, CDR2 FYEKMQ (reference sequence). V dropped 5 bases and J dropped 5; count of bases not matched to a gene: 6. This CDR3 has 15 amino acids. DNA for the CDR3: TGTGCCAGCAGCGCGCGGACTAGCGGAGACAATGAGCAGTTCTTC. It codes for CASSARTSGDNEQFF.

This clonotype was detected many times. The chain carries TRBV7-2 and TRBJ2-7, with 10 nucleotides matching TRBD2. The trim removed 3 bases at V and 3 bases at J, leaving 2 bases unmatched. The germline CDR1 and CDR2 sequences are SGHTA and FQGNSA. The CDR3 loop spans 14 amino acids. CDR3 nucleotide sequence: TGTGCCAGCAGCTTTAGCGGGGGGTTCTACGAGCAGTACTTC. Protein product: CASSFSGGFYEQYF.

V usage is TRBV30 and J usage is TRBJ1-1; D uncertain. The V end was cut by 2 bases, the J end by 7 bases, with 8 bases between. CDR3 length: 11 residues. Germline CDR1 and CDR2: GTSNPN and SVGIG (reference sequence). The CDR3 coding sequence is TGTGCCTGGAGTATCGACCTTGAAGCTTTCTTT. This codes for CAWSIDLEAFF.

At least ten counts were recorded for this clonotype. The chain recombines TRBV5-1 with TRBJ1-2; 9 bases fit TRBD1. With V trimmed by 2 bases and J by 4 bases, 12 bases remained unmatched. There are 17 residues in the CDR3. In germline, CDR1 is SGHRS, CDR2 YFSETQ. For the CDR3, the DNA is TGCGCCAGCAGCTTTAGTAGGGACAGGGCCGATTTCTATGGCTACACCTTC. It specifies CASSFSRDRADFYGYTF. Looking up the rest from reference TRBV5-1 and TRBJ1-2 gives the full variable domain: KAGVTQTPRYLIKTRGQQVTLSCSPISGHRSVSWYQQTPGQGLQFLFEYFSETQRNKGNFPGRFSGRQFSNSRSEMNVSTLELGDSALYLCASSFSRDRADFYGYTFGSGTRLTVV.

This clonotype was seen many times. The V and J genes are TRBV2 and TRBJ1-5; possibly TRBD1 for D (6 bases). Trimming stripped 6 bases from V and 3 bases from J, with 12 bases between. CDR3 length: 14 amino acids. From germline, CDR1 is SNHLY and CDR2 FYNNEI. Here the CDR3 reads CASSKQGTNQPQHF. CDR3 DNA: TGTGCCAGCAGCAAACAGGGAACCAATCAGCCCCAGCATTTT.

The table lists this clonotype with many counts. The V call is TRBV20-1, the J call TRBJ2-7, with D tentatively TRBD1 or TRBD2 (5 bases each). Deletions cut 0 bases from V and 0 bases from J, with 15 bases between. Germline V gives CDR1 DFQATT, CDR2 SNEGSKA (reference sequence). CDR3 size: 16 residues. The CDR3 protein is CSARDPAGTVSYEQYF. Written as DNA, the CDR3 is TGCAGTGCTAGAGATCCCGCCGGGACCGTCTCCTACGAGCAGTACTTC.

This clonotype was seen many times. The rearrangement links TRBV18 to TRBJ2-7; D is undetermined. Trimming cost V 2 bases and J 0 bases, with 8 bases left between them. The CDR3 has 14 residues. Per the germline V gene, CDR1 is KGHSH and CDR2 is LQKENI. In nucleotides, the CDR3 is TGTGCCAGCTCACCAGACCCGAGCTCCTACGAGCAGTACTTC. This translates into CASSPDPSSYEQYF.

Ten or more counts support this clonotype. The gene calls are TRBV3-1 and TRBJ2-5; TRBD2 aligns across 7 bases. This CDR3 spans 15 amino acids. Trimming took 4 bases from V and 5 from J; bases not matched to a gene: 10. Germline lookup yields CDR1 LGHDT and CDR2 YNNKEL (reference sequence). In nucleotides, the CDR3 is TGTGCCAGCAGCCGACCCGGGAGCGGGACTGAGACCCAGTACTTC. Residues: CASSRPGSGTETQYF.

The V gene is TRBV6-1, the J gene TRBJ1-6; D unresolved. V gave up 6 bases and J gave up 8 bases, with 14 bases separating them. CDR1 and CDR2 from the germline V gene are MNHNS and SASEGT. This CDR3 is built from 14 residues. CDR3 nucleotide sequence: TGTGCCAGCAGCCTACGAGGGTACGATTCACCCCTCCACTTT. This translates into CASSLRGYDSPLHF.

This clonotype was counted at least ten times. The chain couples TRBV28 to TRBJ2-1, with 7 bases identical to TRBD2. Germline loops: CDR1 MDHEN, CDR2 SYDVKM. CDR3 length: 16 amino acids. V shed 6 bases, J shed 0 bases, and the junction held 8 bases outside the gene matches. The CDR3 spells CASSTSARSSYNEQFF. The CDR3 region has the DNA TGTGCCAGCAGCACTAGCGCGAGAAGCTCCTACAATGAGCAGTTCTTC.

This clonotype was found many times. The V gene is TRBV5-6, the J gene TRBJ2-3; D possibly corresponds to TRBD2 (6 bases). V shed 4 bases and J shed 10 bases, with 16 bases lying between them. Germline CDR1 is SGHDT and CDR2 is YYEEEE. This CDR3 is 13 amino acids long. CDR3 bases: TGTGCCAGCAGCCCAATGGGACTCCAGGCGCAGTATTTT. This gives the protein CASSPMGLQAQYF. The complete variable domain, with remaining parts taken from reference TRBV5-6 and TRBJ2-3, reads DAGVTQSPTHLIKTRGQQVTLRCSPKSGHDTVSWYQQALGQGPQFIFQYYEEEERQRGNFPDRFSGHQFPNYSSELNVNALLLGDSALYLCASSPMGLQAQYFGPGTRLTVL.

This clonotype was observed at least ten times. The rearrangement joins TRBV11-2 to TRBJ2-4, with TRBD2 matching over 16 bases. The CDR3 is made up of 17 amino acids. Germline values: CDR1 SGHAT, CDR2 FQNNGV. Trimming removed 5 bases from V and 9 bases from J; junction bases left unmatched: 10. CDR3 in DNA: TGTGCCAGCAGCAACCCGGGACTAGCGGGAGGGCGACGCATTCAGTACTTC. Translation: CASSNPGLAGGRRIQYF.

This clonotype has ten or more counts. V and J are TRBV20-1 and TRBJ2-7; a possible D gene is TRBD2 (6 bases). The CDR3 totals 13 residues. The V and J ends lost 6 bases and 2 bases respectively, with 14 bases between them. The germline CDR1 and CDR2 sequences are DFQATT and SNEGSKA (reference sequence). The CDR3 reads CSARDSGTYEQYF. For the CDR3, the DNA is TGCAGTGCCCGGGACTCCGGAACCTACGAGCAGTACTTC.

The J gene is TRBJ1-1, the V gene TRBV15; D unresolved. Trimming took off 1 base at V and 9 bases at J, with 18 bases between the two ends. This CDR3 is 15 amino acids long. Per the germline V gene, CDR1 is LNHNV and CDR2 is YYDKDF (reference sequence). CDR3 protein: CATSRVPPGDTKAFF. The CDR3 DNA is TGTGCCACCAGCAGAGTCCCGCCAGGCGATACGAAAGCTTTCTTT.

In its sample, this clonotype was seen a few times. The chain recombines TRBV7-2 with TRBJ2-1; D unresolved. V was clipped by 5 bases and J by 5 bases, with 7 bases between them. CDR1 and CDR2 (germline): SGHTA, FQGNSA. The CDR3 is made up of 12 amino acids. CDR3 loop: CASSARDNEQFF. CDR3 coding DNA: TGTGCCAGCAGCGCCCGGGACAATGAGCAGTTCTTC.

This clonotype was observed at least ten times. The chain recombines TRBV20-1 with TRBJ2-3; 11 nucleotides match TRBD2. The V and J ends lost 1 base and 2 bases, in that order; junction bases with no gene match: 2. The germline V gene encodes CDR1 DFQATT and CDR2 SNEGSKA (reference sequence). The CDR3 contains 15 residues. This chain's CDR3 is CSARGLAGYTDTQYF. DNA of the CDR3: TGCAGTGCTAGAGGACTAGCGGGGTACACAGATACGCAGTATTTT.

The chain carries TRBV9 and TRBJ2-6, with 12 bases lining up with TRBD1. After removal of 0 bases from V and 5 bases from J, the junction contained 6 bases not matched to a gene. The CDR3 is made up of 18 amino acids. Germline V gene sequence: CDR1 SGDLS, CDR2 YYNGEE. CDR3: CASSVGGQGAYRANVLTF. CDR3 DNA sequence: TGTGCCAGCAGCGTAGGGGGACAGGGGGCTTATCGGGCCAACGTCCTGACTTTC.

This clonotype came up many times. The chain employs TRBV7-2 and TRBJ2-3; weak D call: TRBD2 (5 bases). There are 17 residues in the CDR3. The V gene's germline CDR1 is SGHTA and CDR2 FQGNSA. The V gene lost 5 bases and the J gene lost 0 bases, with 18 bases spanning the gap. The CDR3 reads CASSDPTRRASTDTQYF. CDR3 bases: TGTGCCAGCAGCGACCCCACTAGACGCGCTAGCACAGATACGCAGTATTTT. Full variable domain (missing parts from reference TRBV7-2 and TRBJ2-3): GAGVSQSPSNKVTEKGKDVELRCDPISGHTALYWYRQSLGQGLEFLIYFQGNSAPDKSGLPSDRFSAERTGGSVSTLTIQRTQQEDSAVYLCASSDPTRRASTDTQYFGPGTRLTVL.

About this clonotype itself: A much larger clone lies a single base off, so this may be a read error. The chain uses TRBV2 and TRBJ2-1; no clear D. The J call may be mistaken, given a closer DNA end match to TRBJ2-5. CDR3 length equals 14 residues. Looked up from germline, CDR1 is SNHLY and CDR2 is FYNNEI. The DNA for the CDR3 is TGTGCCAGCAGGACAAGTCGTTCCCAAGAGGCCCAGTACTTC. Translated, it gives CASRTSRSQEAQYF.

This clonotype was recorded many times. The V call is TRBV20-1, the J call TRBJ2-7; D is uncertain. V gave up 2 bases and J gave up 0 bases, with 14 bases separating them. This CDR3 comprises 15 residues. CDR1 and CDR2 from the germline V gene are DFQATT and SNEGSKA (reference sequence). The CDR3 DNA sequence: TGCAGTGCTAGATCACAGCGAACTTACTCCTACGAGCAGTACTTC. Translating gives CSARSQRTYSYEQYF.

For the CDR3, the DNA is TGTGCCAGCAGCGTAGAGGGCCGTAATCACCGCTACACCTTC. Translated, it gives CASSVEGRNHRYTF. The chain carries TRBV9 and TRBJ1-2; D gene uncertain. Germline CDR1 reads SGDLS; CDR2 reads YYNGEE. The V gene lost 0 bases and the J gene lost 9 bases, with 15 bases spanning the gap. The CDR3 sequence is 14 residues long.

Many counts were recorded for this clonotype. The V gene is TRBV2, the J gene TRBJ2-1; 10 bases are shared with TRBD2. The CDR3 is made up of 14 amino acids. CDR1 is SNHLY, CDR2 FYNNEI, per germline. Trimming took 7 bases from V and 8 from J; bases not matched to a gene: 8. The DNA for the CDR3 is TGTGCCAGCACCCCTAGCGGGAGTTCCTATGAGCAGTTCTTC. Translating gives CASTPSGSSYEQFF.

This clonotype has a count of ten or more. The chain is built from TRBV11-2 and TRBJ2-5; no firm D call. Germline-derived CDR1 and CDR2 are SGHAT and FQNNGV. The CDR3 is made up of 11 amino acids. Deletions cut 6 bases from V and 8 bases from J, with 10 bases between. The CDR3 DNA follows: TGTGCCAGCAGATCCTCATATACCCAGTACTTC. Its protein product is CASRSSYTQYF.

The chain combines TRBV27 with TRBJ1-1, with 10 bases matching TRBD1. The germline V gene encodes CDR1 MNHEY and CDR2 SMNVEV (reference sequence). V was clipped by 8 bases and J by 3 bases; unmatched bases: 6. The CDR3 runs 14 residues. CDR3 nucleotide sequence: TGTGCCAGCGGGGACAGGGGAACTCACACTGAAGCTTTCTTT. Its protein product is CASGDRGTHTEAFF.

This clonotype was detected many times. The rearrangement uses TRBV7-9 and TRBJ2-7, with 9 positions matching TRBD2. CDR3 length equals 13 residues. Trimming at V came to 10 bases and at J to 3 bases, leaving 7 bases not matched to a gene. Germline-derived CDR1 and CDR2 are SEHNR and FQNEAQ (reference sequence). In DNA, the CDR3 is TGTGCCACAAGACCTAGCGGGAACTACGAGCAGTACTTC. This codes for CATRPSGNYEQYF. The full variable domain, completed using reference TRBV7-9 and TRBJ2-7, is DTGVSQNPRHKITKRGQNVTFRCDPISEHNRLYWYRQTLGQGPEFLTYFQNEAQLEKSRLLSDRFSAERPKGSFSTLEIQRTEQGDSAMYLCATRPSGNYEQYFGPGTRLTVT.

At least ten counts were recorded for this clonotype. The J gene is TRBJ2-3, the V gene TRBV20-1, with D perhaps TRBD1 or TRBD2 (6 bases each). The CDR3 length is 17 residues. Deletions cut 4 bases from V and 0 bases from J, with 20 bases between. Germline V lookup: CDR1 DFQATT, CDR2 SNEGSKA (reference sequence). The CDR3 here is CSAKGVSGTASTDTQYF. The CDR3 DNA sequence: TGCAGTGCTAAGGGGGTTAGCGGAACCGCTAGCACAGATACGCAGTATTTT.

This clonotype came up many times. The chain couples TRBV20-1 to TRBJ1-1; D not certain. Germline-derived CDR1 and CDR2 are DFQATT and SNEGSKA (reference sequence). V lost 1 base, J lost 0 bases, and 9 bases lay in between. The CDR3 consists of 14 residues. CDR3 in amino acids: CSARVDGMNTEAFF. The DNA for the CDR3 is TGCAGTGCTAGAGTGGACGGCATGAACACTGAAGCTTTCTTT.